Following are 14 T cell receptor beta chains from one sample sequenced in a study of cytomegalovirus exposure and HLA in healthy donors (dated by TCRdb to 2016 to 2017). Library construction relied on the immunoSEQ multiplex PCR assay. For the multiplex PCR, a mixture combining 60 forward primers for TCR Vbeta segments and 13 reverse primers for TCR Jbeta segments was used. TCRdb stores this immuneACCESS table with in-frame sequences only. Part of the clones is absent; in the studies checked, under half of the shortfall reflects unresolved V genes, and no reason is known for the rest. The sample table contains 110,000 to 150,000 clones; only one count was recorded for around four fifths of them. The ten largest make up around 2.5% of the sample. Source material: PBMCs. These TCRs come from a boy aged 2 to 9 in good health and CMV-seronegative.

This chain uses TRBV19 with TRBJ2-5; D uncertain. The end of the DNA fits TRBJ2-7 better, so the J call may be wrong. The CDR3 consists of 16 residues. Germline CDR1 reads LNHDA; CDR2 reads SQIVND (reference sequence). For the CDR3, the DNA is TGTGCCAGTAGTCCCCACTTACAGACCCTCTCCTACGAGCAGTACTTC. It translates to CASSPHLQTLSYEQYF.

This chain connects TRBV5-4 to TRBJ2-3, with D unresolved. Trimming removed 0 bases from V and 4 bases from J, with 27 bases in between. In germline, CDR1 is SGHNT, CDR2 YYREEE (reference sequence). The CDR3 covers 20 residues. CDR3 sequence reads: CASSLEGVVSRRLSADTQYF. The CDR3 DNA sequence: TGTGCCAGCAGCTTGGAAGGTGTGGTATCGCGACGACTGAGCGCAGATACGCAGTATTTT.

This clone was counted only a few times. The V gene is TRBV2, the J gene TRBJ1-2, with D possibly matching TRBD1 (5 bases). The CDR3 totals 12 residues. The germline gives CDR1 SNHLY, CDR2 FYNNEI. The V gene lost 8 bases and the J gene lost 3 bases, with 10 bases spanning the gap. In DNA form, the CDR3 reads TGTGCCAGCTCCCGGGACTACTATGGCTACACCTTC. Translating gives CASSRDYYGYTF.

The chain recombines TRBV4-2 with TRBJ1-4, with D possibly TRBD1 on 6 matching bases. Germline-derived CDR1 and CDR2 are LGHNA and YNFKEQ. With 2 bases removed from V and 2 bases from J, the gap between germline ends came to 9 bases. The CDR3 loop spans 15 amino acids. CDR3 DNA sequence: TGTGCCAGCAGCCAAAATGACAGGACTAATGAAAAACTGTTTTTT. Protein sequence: CASSQNDRTNEKLFF.

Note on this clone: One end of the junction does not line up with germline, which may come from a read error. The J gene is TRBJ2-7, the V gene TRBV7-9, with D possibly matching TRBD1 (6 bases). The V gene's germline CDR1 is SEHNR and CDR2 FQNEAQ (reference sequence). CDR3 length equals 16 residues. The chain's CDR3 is CSSSLDQRWQGTEQYF. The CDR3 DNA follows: TGTTCCAGCAGCTTAGACCAGAGGTGGCAGGGGACCGAGCAGTACTTC.

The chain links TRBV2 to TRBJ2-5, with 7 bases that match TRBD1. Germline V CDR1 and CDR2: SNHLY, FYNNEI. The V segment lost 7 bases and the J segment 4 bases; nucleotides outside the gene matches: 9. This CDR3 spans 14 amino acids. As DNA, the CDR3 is TGTGCCAGCAACCCAGCGACAGGGAGAGAGACCCAGTACTTC. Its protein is CASNPATGRETQYF.

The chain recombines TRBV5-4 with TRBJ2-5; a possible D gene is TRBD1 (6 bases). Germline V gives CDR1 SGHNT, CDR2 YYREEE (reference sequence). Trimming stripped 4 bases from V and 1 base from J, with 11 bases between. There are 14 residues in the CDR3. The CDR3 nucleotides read TGTGCCAGCAGCGATACAGGGCGCCAAGAGACCCAGTACTTC. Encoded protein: CASSDTGRQETQYF.

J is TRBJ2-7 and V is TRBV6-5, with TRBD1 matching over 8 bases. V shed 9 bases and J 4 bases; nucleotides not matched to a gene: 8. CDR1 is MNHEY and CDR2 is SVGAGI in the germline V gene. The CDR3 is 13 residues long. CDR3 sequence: CASSTGDFYEQYF. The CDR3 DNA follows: TGTGCCAGTTCGACAGGGGATTTTTACGAGCAGTACTTC.

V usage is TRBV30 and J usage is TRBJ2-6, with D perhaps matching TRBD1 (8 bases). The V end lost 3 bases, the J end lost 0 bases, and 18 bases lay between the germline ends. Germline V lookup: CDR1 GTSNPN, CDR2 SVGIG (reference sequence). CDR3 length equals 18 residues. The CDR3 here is CAWSPLDRDYSGANVLTF. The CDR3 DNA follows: TGTGCCTGGAGCCCACTGGACAGGGACTACTCTGGGGCCAACGTCCTGACTTTC.

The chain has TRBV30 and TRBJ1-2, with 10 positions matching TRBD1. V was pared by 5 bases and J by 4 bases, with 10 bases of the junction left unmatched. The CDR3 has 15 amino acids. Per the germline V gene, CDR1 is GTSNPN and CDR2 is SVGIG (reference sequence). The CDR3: CAWGGDRGRIYGYTF. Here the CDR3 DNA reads TGTGCCTGGGGGGGAGACAGGGGGCGAATCTATGGCTACACCTTC.

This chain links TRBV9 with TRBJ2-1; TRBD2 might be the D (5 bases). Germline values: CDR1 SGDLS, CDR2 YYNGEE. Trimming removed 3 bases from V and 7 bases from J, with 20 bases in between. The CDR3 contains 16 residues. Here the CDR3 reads CASSAREGFGENEQFF. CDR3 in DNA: TGTGCCAGCAGCGCGAGGGAAGGGTTTGGGGAAAATGAGCAGTTCTTC.

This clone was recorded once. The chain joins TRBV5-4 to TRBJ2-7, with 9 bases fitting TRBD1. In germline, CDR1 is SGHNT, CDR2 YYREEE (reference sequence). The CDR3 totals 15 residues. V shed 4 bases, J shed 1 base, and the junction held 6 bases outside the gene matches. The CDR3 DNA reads TGTGCCAGCAGCGGAGAGGACAGGGGTTCCTACGAGCAGTACTTC. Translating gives CASSGEDRGSYEQYF.

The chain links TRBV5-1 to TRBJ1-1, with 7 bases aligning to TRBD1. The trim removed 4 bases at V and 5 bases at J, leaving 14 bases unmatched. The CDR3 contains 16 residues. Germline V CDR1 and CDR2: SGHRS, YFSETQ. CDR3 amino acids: CASSGTATALWTEAFF. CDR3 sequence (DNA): TGCGCCAGCAGCGGGACAGCTACCGCTCTATGGACTGAAGCTTTCTTT.

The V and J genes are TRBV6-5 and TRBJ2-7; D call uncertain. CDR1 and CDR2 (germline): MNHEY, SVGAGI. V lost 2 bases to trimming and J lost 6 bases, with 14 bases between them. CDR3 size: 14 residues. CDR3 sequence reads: CASSYGARPSEQYF. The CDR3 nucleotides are TGTGCCAGCAGTTACGGCGCCAGGCCGAGCGAGCAGTACTTC.